Each of the 22 T cell receptor beta chains below was sequenced from the same sample in a study of shared clonotypes between healthy human individuals. The table came from immunoSEQ multiplex PCR; TCRdb's copy has only in-frame clones and leaves some out. Of about 110,000 clones in the sample, approximately 65% were seen once. What was sequenced was memory CD8+ T cells sorted from blood. Indicated subset: CD45RO+ cells pooled with CCR7-negative TemRA cells. Receptors originate from a young woman in good health.

The chain has TRBV4-1 and TRBJ2-7; a weak D match, TRBD2 (5 bases). In germline, CDR1 is MGHRA, CDR2 YSYEKL. The V end lost 3 bases, the J end lost 1 base, and 13 bases lay between the germline ends. The CDR3 runs to 15 residues. CDR3 loop: CASSHQEVPSYEQYF. The CDR3 coding sequence is TGCGCCAGCAGCCACCAGGAGGTCCCATCCTACGAGCAGTACTTC.

The J gene is TRBJ2-2, the V gene TRBV7-8; possible D gene TRBD1, 5 bases. Germline CDR1 is SGHVS and CDR2 is FQNEAQ. Trimming removed 3 bases from V and 4 bases from J, with 9 bases in between. The CDR3 runs 14 residues. In DNA form, the CDR3 reads TGTGCCAGCAGCTTCGCAGGGATCACCGGGGAGCTGTTTTTT. It is translated as CASSFAGITGELFF.

The CDR3 sequence is CASSVEGRGFYNEQFF. DNA for the CDR3: TGTGCCAGCAGCGTAGAGGGGCGCGGCTTCTACAATGAGCAGTTCTTC. The rearrangement uses TRBV9 and TRBJ2-1; perhaps TRBD1 as D (5 bases). In germline, CDR1 is SGDLS, CDR2 YYNGEE. This CDR3 is 16 amino acids long. Trimming took off 0 bases at V and 3 bases at J, with 13 bases between the two ends.

V is TRBV5-6 and J is TRBJ1-2, with D unclear. Trimming removed 5 bases at V and 4 bases at J, with 15 bases between. The germline CDR1 and CDR2 sequences are SGHDT and YYEEEE. The CDR3 loop spans 14 amino acids. The DNA of the CDR3 is TGTGCCAGCAGTCCCTACACCTACCCCTATGGCTACACCTTC. This encodes CASSPYTYPYGYTF.

In this sample, this clone turned up once. One end of the junction varies from germline; a read error may be responsible. V is TRBV5-8 and J is TRBJ2-6; 8 nucleotides align to TRBD1. The CDR3 is made up of 18 amino acids. CDR1 SGHTS and CDR2 YDEGEE come from the germline V gene. The CDR3 DNA reads as TGTGCCAGCACCTTGGGTACAGGGGGAAGTTCTGGGGCCAACGTCCTGACTTTC. Encoded protein: CASTLGTGGSSGANVLTF.

This clone was observed a single time. The V gene is TRBV27, the J gene TRBJ2-1; no definite D call. Looked up from germline, CDR1 is MNHEY and CDR2 is SMNVEV (reference sequence). CDR3 length equals 14 residues. Trimming pared 5 bases from V and 2 bases from J, leaving 10 bases between. The CDR3 region has the DNA TGTGCCAGCAGTAATGTCGGAGCCTACAATGAGCAGTTCTTC. Translating it yields CASSNVGAYNEQFF.

The chain links TRBV4-2 to TRBJ2-1; possible D gene TRBD1, 5 bases. V was cut by 0 bases and J by 7 bases, with 16 bases left in between. Germline V gene lookup returns CDR1 LGHNA and CDR2 YNFKEQ. This CDR3 comprises 16 residues. CDR3 region: CASSQDRQGVWNEQFF. The CDR3 DNA follows: TGTGCCAGCAGCCAAGATCGTCAGGGCGTTTGGAATGAGCAGTTCTTC.

This chain joins TRBV4-1 and TRBJ1-1; D possibly corresponds to TRBD1 (6 bases). The CDR3 contains 15 residues. V lost 1 base, J lost 1 base, and 10 bases lay in between. CDR1 MGHRA and CDR2 YSYEKL come from the germline V gene. The CDR3, as DNA: TGCGCCAGCAGCCAAGTTCAAGGGGGGAACACTGAAGCTTTCTTT. Its translation is CASSQVQGGNTEAFF.

As concerns this clone: The same CDR3 can be traced to other DNA sequences in this sample. This chain uses TRBV27 with TRBJ2-3; TRBD1 or TRBD2 may be the D gene (5 bases each). There are 15 residues in the CDR3. From germline, CDR1 is MNHEY and CDR2 SMNVEV (reference sequence). Trimming took 5 bases from V and 3 from J, leaving 15 bases between them. The CDR3 sequence: CASSVGASLTDTQYF. The CDR3 bases are TGTGCCAGCAGTGTAGGGGCTAGCTTGACAGATACGCAGTATTTT.

The sample holds a few counts of this clone. The gene calls are TRBV6-4 and TRBJ2-1; D possibly corresponds to TRBD1 (6 bases). Germline V gene sequence: CDR1 MRHNA, CDR2 SNTAGT. The V and J ends lost 5 bases and 9 bases respectively, with 23 bases between them. This CDR3 contains 16 residues. CDR3 bases: TGTGCCAGCAGTCTCACGACCCAGGGGCCGGTGGGTGAGCAGTTCTTC. Encoded protein: CASSLTTQGPVGEQFF.

J is TRBJ2-7 and V is TRBV2; D is undetermined. Germline loops: CDR1 SNHLY, CDR2 FYNNEI. Trimming took 1 base from V and 2 from J, leaving 12 bases between them. This CDR3 contains 15 residues. CDR3 sequence reads: CASSEGPLFTYEQYF. CDR3 nucleotides: TGTGCCAGCAGTGAAGGCCCTCTCTTCACCTACGAGCAGTACTTC.

This clone has only a few counts. The chain is built from TRBV19 and TRBJ1-5, with 7 bases that match TRBD1. The V and J ends lost 7 bases and 0 bases, in that order; junction bases with no gene match: 15. Germline lookup yields CDR1 LNHDA and CDR2 SQIVND (reference sequence). The CDR3 loop spans 18 amino acids. The CDR3 DNA sequence: TGTGCCAGTACCCCAGGGTGGGACAGCCCTTATAGCAATCAGCCCCAGCATTTT. It translates to CASTPGWDSPYSNQPQHF.

The rearrangement links TRBV6-5 to TRBJ2-3, with D possibly being TRBD1 (5 bases). This CDR3 is 14 amino acids long. V gave up 7 bases and J gave up 2 bases, with 13 bases separating them. Germline V lookup: CDR1 MNHEY, CDR2 SVGAGI. CDR3 DNA: TGTGCCAGCAAGGGCAGGGCCGACACAGATACGCAGTATTTT. The encoded protein is CASKGRADTDTQYF.

A note on this clone: Other DNA sequences in this specimen translate into the identical CDR3. V and J are TRBV9 and TRBJ2-5; D remains ambiguous. The germline V gene has CDR1 SGDLS and CDR2 YYNGEE. The length of the CDR3 is 14 residues. Trimming stripped 0 bases from V and 1 base from J, with 7 bases between. The CDR3 coding sequence is TGTGCCAGCAGCGTAGGTGGCAGCCAAGAGACCCAGTACTTC. Protein sequence: CASSVGGSQETQYF. Drawing the rest from reference TRBV9 and TRBJ2-5, the complete variable domain is DSGVTQTPKHLITATGQRVTLRCSPRSGDLSVYWYQQSLDQGLQFLIQYYNGEERAKGNILERFSAQQFPDLHSELNLSSLELGDSALYFCASSVGGSQETQYFGPGTRLLVL.

The V and J genes are TRBV7-9 and TRBJ2-3; TRBD1 matches 7 bases. The CDR3 is 15 amino acids. The V and J ends lost 1 base and 2 bases, in that order; junction bases with no gene match: 3. Germline V lookup: CDR1 SEHNR, CDR2 FQNEAQ (reference sequence). The CDR3 protein is CASSLGDSSTDTQYF. As DNA, the CDR3 is TGTGCCAGCAGCTTAGGGGACAGCTCCACAGATACGCAGTATTTT.

The chain combines TRBV7-9 with TRBJ2-7; D gene uncertain. Germline CDR1 is SEHNR and CDR2 is FQNEAQ (reference sequence). This CDR3 has 12 residues. V lost 5 bases and J lost 7, with 12 bases in between. CDR3 region: CASSHGEAEQYF. The CDR3 DNA reads TGTGCCAGCAGCCATGGAGAAGCGGAGCAGTACTTC.

This clone was observed a few times. This sequence joins TRBV19 and TRBJ2-1; a weak D match, TRBD2 (6 bases). The CDR3 totals 13 residues. Per germline, CDR1 LNHDA and CDR2 SQIVND (reference sequence). The V and J ends lost 3 bases and 14 bases respectively, with 17 bases between them. The CDR3 sequence is CASSIRRLDPEFF. CDR3 DNA: TGTGCCAGTAGTATCCGGAGACTAGACCCAGAGTTCTTC.

The rearrangement uses TRBV27 and TRBJ2-1; TRBD2 matches at 9 bases. This CDR3 contains 15 residues. V was clipped by 5 bases and J by 2 bases; unmatched bases: 4. The germline CDR1 and CDR2 sequences are MNHEY and SMNVEV (reference sequence). In DNA, the CDR3 is TGTGCCAGCAGTCTAATAGCGGGAGCCTACAATGAGCAGTTCTTC. Translated, it gives CASSLIAGAYNEQFF.

This sequence joins TRBV19 and TRBJ1-1; D is unclear. Germline V gene lookup returns CDR1 LNHDA and CDR2 SQIVND (reference sequence). Deletions cut 4 bases from V and 5 bases from J, with 14 bases between. The CDR3 runs to 14 residues. The CDR3 DNA is TGTGCCAGTAGTACTTGGACGGCCGGGACTGAAGCTTTCTTT. It translates to CASSTWTAGTEAFF.

A word on this clone: Within the sample, other DNA sequences also encode this same CDR3. The V and J genes are TRBV7-9 and TRBJ2-3; 12 positions agree with TRBD2. CDR1 is SEHNR and CDR2 is FQNEAQ in the germline V gene (reference sequence). Trimming cost V 4 bases and J 6 bases; bases outside gene matches: 5. The CDR3 loop spans 15 amino acids. CDR3 region: CASSSPLAGGDTQYF. Written as DNA, the CDR3 is TGTGCCAGCAGCTCCCCACTAGCGGGAGGCGATACGCAGTATTTT.

The gene calls are TRBV28 and TRBJ2-7, with 8 bases identical to TRBD2. J gave up 3 bases and V 7 bases, and 11 bases lay outside the gene matches. The CDR3 has 15 amino acids. The germline V gene has CDR1 MDHEN and CDR2 SYDVKM. The CDR3 reads CASIATSGGGYEQYF. For the CDR3, the DNA is TGTGCCAGCATTGCAACTAGCGGAGGGGGCTACGAGCAGTACTTC.

The chain combines TRBV5-1 with TRBJ2-2; tentative D call: TRBD1 (5 bases). V lost 4 bases, J lost 5 bases, and 21 bases lay in between. CDR1 and CDR2 from the germline V gene are SGHRS and YFSETQ. This CDR3 has 17 residues. DNA for the CDR3: TGCGCCAGCAGCCGAGACCCATTCGACAGCCTGACCGGGGAGCTGTTTTTT. As protein: CASSRDPFDSLTGELFF.